These T cell receptor beta chains were read from a single sample in a study of OX40 agonist ivuxolimab in advanced cancers. TCRdb keeps only in-frame clones here, not all; method: immunoSEQ multiplex PCR. This sample has tens of thousands of clones, with roughly 92% found just once. The sequences come from CD4+ or CD8+ T cells sorted from blood, collected in a trial of the OX40 agonist ivuxolimab. The receptors derive from an adult with an advanced solid tumor such as melanoma, head and neck, liver or kidney cancer. The CDR3 runs from the conserved cysteine through the conserved F or W. The D gene is left open where the match is weak. A row's size may be missing; if present it is once, few, many or a size class.

v_gene: TRBV5-8
abundance: -
j_gene: TRBJ1-1
d_gene: -
CDR3aa: CASSLARGGTEAFF
CDR3nt: TGTGCCAGCAGCTTAGCTCGGGGGGGGACTGAAGCTTTCTTT

v_gene: TRBV7-9
abundance: -
j_gene: TRBJ2-5
d_gene: -
CDR3aa: CASSPPELQETQYF
CDR3nt: TGTGCCAGCAGCCCTCCGGAATTGCAAGAGACCCAGTACTTC

v_gene: TRBV5-1
abundance: -
j_gene: TRBJ2-7
d_gene: -
CDR3aa: CASSLVPLYEQYF
CDR3nt: TGCGCCAGCAGCTTGGTACCGCTCTACGAGCAGTACTTC

v_gene: TRBV5-6
abundance: -
j_gene: TRBJ1-5
d_gene: -
CDR3aa: CASSPDPITNQPQHF
CDR3nt: TGTGCCAGCAGCCCGGACCCCATAACCAATCAGCCCCAGCATTTT

v_gene: TRBV5-6
abundance: -
j_gene: TRBJ2-1
d_gene: TRBD2
CDR3aa: CASSLSTSGGSEQFF
CDR3nt: TGTGCCAGCAGCTTGAGTACTAGCGGGGGGTCTGAGCAGTTCTTC

v_gene: TRBV11-2
abundance: -
j_gene: TRBJ1-2
d_gene: -
CDR3aa: CASSLADPFYGYTF
CDR3nt: TGTGCCAGCAGCTTAGCCGACCCCTTCTATGGCTACACCTTC

v_gene: TRBV27
abundance: -
j_gene: TRBJ1-2
d_gene: -
CDR3aa: CASSLEGLYGYTF
CDR3nt: TGTGCCAGCAGTTTGGAGGGGTTGTATGGCTACACCTTC

v_gene: TRBV13
abundance: -
j_gene: TRBJ2-1
d_gene: TRBD1
CDR3aa: CASSSTGGGYNEQFF
CDR3nt: TGTGCCAGCAGCTCGACAGGGGGCGGATACAATGAGCAGTTCTTC

v_gene: TRBV2
abundance: -
j_gene: TRBJ1-5
d_gene: -
CDR3aa: CASSEDRYQPQHF
CDR3nt: TGTGCCAGCAGTGAAGACAGGTATCAGCCCCAGCATTTT

v_gene: TRBV27
abundance: -
j_gene: TRBJ2-2
d_gene: TRBD2
CDR3aa: CASSNSGGVTGELFF
CDR3nt: TGTGCCAGCAGTAATAGCGGGGGCGTCACCGGGGAGCTGTTTTTT

v_gene: TRBV5-4
abundance: -
j_gene: TRBJ2-5
d_gene: TRBD2
CDR3aa: CASSPNTGSGGTQYF
CDR3nt: TGTGCCAGCAGCCCAAACACCGGCTCGGGAGGGACCCAGTACTTC

v_gene: TRBV27
abundance: -
j_gene: TRBJ2-1
d_gene: -
CDR3aa: CASRILNEQFF
CDR3nt: TGTGCCAGCCGTATTTTGAATGAGCAGTTCTTC

v_gene: TRBV5-1
abundance: -
j_gene: TRBJ1-1
d_gene: -
CDR3aa: CASGREYTEAFF
CDR3nt: TGCGCCAGTGGCAGGGAATACACTGAAGCTTTCTTT

v_gene: TRBV27
abundance: -
j_gene: TRBJ2-1
d_gene: TRBD2
CDR3aa: CASSWGAGGLLSYNEQFF
CDR3nt: TGTGCCAGCAGTTGGGGTGCGGGGGGTCTACTCTCCTACAATGAGCAGTTCTTC

v_gene: TRBV6-4
abundance: -
j_gene: TRBJ1-4
d_gene: -
CDR3aa: CASRGTRRGLSEKLFF
CDR3nt: TGTGCCAGCAGGGGAACCCGACGGGGGCTGAGTGAAAAACTGTTTTTT

v_gene: TRBV27
abundance: -
j_gene: TRBJ1-4
d_gene: -
CDR3aa: CASSLVGLGNEKLFF
CDR3nt: TGTGCCAGCAGTTTAGTCGGGTTGGGAAATGAAAAACTGTTTTTT

v_gene: TRBV9
abundance: once
j_gene: TRBJ1-5
d_gene: -
CDR3aa: CASSVGQGSNQPQHF
CDR3nt: TGTGCCAGCAGCGTAGGCCAGGGAAGCAATCAGCCCCAGCATTTT

v_gene: TRBV5-8
abundance: -
j_gene: TRBJ1-2
d_gene: TRBD1
CDR3aa: CASRYSDRALVYGYTF
CDR3nt: TGTGCCAGCAGATATTCAGACAGGGCCTTGGTTTATGGCTACACCTTC

v_gene: TRBV9
abundance: -
j_gene: TRBJ1-1
d_gene: -
CDR3aa: CASSVGGSTEAFF
CDR3nt: TGTGCCAGCAGCGTAGGGGGGAGCACTGAAGCTTTCTTT

v_gene: TRBV9
abundance: -
j_gene: TRBJ1-2
d_gene: TRBD1
CDR3aa: CASSVIPGTGSYGYTF
CDR3nt: TGTGCCAGCAGCGTGATACCCGGGACAGGGTCATATGGCTACACCTTC

v_gene: TRBV27
abundance: -
j_gene: TRBJ2-2
d_gene: -
CDR3aa: CASSIHGSGELFF
CDR3nt: TGTGCCAGCAGTATTCATGGATCCGGGGAGCTGTTTTTT

v_gene: TRBV6-5
abundance: few
j_gene: TRBJ1-5
d_gene: -
CDR3aa: CASSSGRGYNLPQHF
CDR3nt: TGTGCCAGCAGTTCAGGCAGAGGCTACAATTTGCCCCAGCATTTT

v_gene: TRBV7-9
abundance: -
j_gene: TRBJ2-3
d_gene: -
CDR3aa: CASSLLAVITDTQYF
CDR3nt: TGTGCCAGCAGCTTGCTAGCTGTGATCACAGATACGCAGTATTTT

v_gene: TRBV5-8
abundance: once
j_gene: TRBJ1-6
d_gene: -
CDR3aa: CASSYYESSPLHF
CDR3nt: TGTGCCAGCAGCTACTACGAAAGTTCACCCCTCCACTTT

v_gene: TRBV27
abundance: once
j_gene: TRBJ2-7
d_gene: -
CDR3aa: CASSQTGYEQYF
CDR3nt: TGTGCCAGCAGTCAGACAGGTTACGAGCAGTACTTC

v_gene: TRBV28
abundance: once
j_gene: TRBJ2-7
d_gene: -
CDR3aa: CASSVLVGPYEQYF
CDR3nt: TGTGCCAGCAGCGTCCTGGTTGGACCCTACGAGCAGTACTTC

v_gene: TRBV15
abundance: -
j_gene: TRBJ1-5
d_gene: -
CDR3aa: CATSFAGINQPQHF
CDR3nt: TGTGCCACCTCGTTTGCAGGGATCAATCAGCCCCAGCATTTT

v_gene: TRBV28
abundance: -
j_gene: TRBJ2-7
d_gene: -
CDR3aa: CASSLDTSYEQYF
CDR3nt: TGTGCCAGCAGCCTTGACACCTCCTACGAGCAGTACTTC

v_gene: TRBV27
abundance: -
j_gene: TRBJ2-7
d_gene: -
CDR3aa: CASSPGGDPSYEQYF
CDR3nt: TGTGCCAGCAGCCCGGGTGGGGACCCCTCTTACGAGCAGTACTTC

v_gene: TRBV6-1
abundance: -
j_gene: TRBJ1-2
d_gene: -
CDR3aa: CASSEGGSVYGYTF
CDR3nt: TGTGCCAGCAGTGAAGGGGGTTCGGTCTATGGCTACACCTTC

v_gene: TRBV11-2
abundance: -
j_gene: TRBJ1-1
d_gene: -
CDR3aa: CASSNGGLEAFF
CDR3nt: TGTGCCAGCAGCAACGGGGGCCTTGAAGCTTTCTTT

v_gene: TRBV2
abundance: few
j_gene: TRBJ2-1
d_gene: TRBD1
CDR3aa: CASSAPGTGKFF
CDR3nt: TGTGCCAGCAGCGCACCCGGGACAGGGAAGTTCTTC

v_gene: TRBV2
abundance: few
j_gene: TRBJ2-7
d_gene: TRBD1
CDR3aa: CASKGGQGLIYEQYF
CDR3nt: TGTGCCAGCAAGGGGGGACAGGGATTAATCTACGAGCAGTACTTC

v_gene: TRBV5-4
abundance: once
j_gene: TRBJ2-7
d_gene: -
CDR3aa: CASNLDLTPSYEQYF
CDR3nt: TGTGCCAGCAACTTGGACCTAACACCCTCCTACGAGCAGTACTTC

v_gene: TRBV2
abundance: -
j_gene: TRBJ2-1
d_gene: -
CDR3aa: CASPRGNEQFF
CDR3nt: TGTGCCAGCCCCAGGGGAAATGAGCAGTTCTTC

v_gene: TRBV4-1
abundance: -
j_gene: TRBJ2-1
d_gene: -
CDR3aa: CASSQETGFYNEQFF
CDR3nt: TGCGCCAGCAGCCAAGAAACGGGGTTCTACAATGAGCAGTTCTTC

v_gene: TRBV19
abundance: -
j_gene: TRBJ2-5
d_gene: -
CDR3aa: CASSGFKSQETQYF
CDR3nt: TGTGCCAGTTCCGGCTTTAAGTCTCAAGAGACCCAGTACTTC

v_gene: TRBV15
abundance: -
j_gene: TRBJ1-2
d_gene: -
CDR3aa: CATSRDRVFDYTF
CDR3nt: TGTGCCACCAGCAGAGACAGGGTGTTTGACTACACCTTC

v_gene: TRBV25-1
abundance: -
j_gene: TRBJ1-2
d_gene: -
CDR3aa: CASSAPDPGQQRYGYTF
CDR3nt: TGTGCCAGCAGTGCACCCGACCCGGGACAACAACGCTATGGCTACACCTTC

v_gene: TRBV20-1
abundance: once
j_gene: TRBJ2-3
d_gene: -
CDR3aa: CSARDFDTQYF
CDR3nt: TGCAGTGCTAGAGATTTTGATACGCAGTATTTT

v_gene: TRBV11-2
abundance: -
j_gene: TRBJ1-2
d_gene: TRBD1
CDR3aa: CASSPGVSTGNGYTF
CDR3nt: TGTGCCAGCAGCCCCGGGGTCTCGACAGGGAATGGCTACACCTTC

v_gene: TRBV11-3
abundance: few
j_gene: TRBJ1-4
d_gene: -
CDR3aa: CASSLFLGPPEKLFF
CDR3nt: TGTGCCAGCAGCTTATTCCTGGGGCCACCCGAAAAACTGTTTTTT

v_gene: TRBV5-1
abundance: -
j_gene: TRBJ2-5
d_gene: TRBD1
CDR3aa: CASSPEAGGEETQYF
CDR3nt: TGCGCCAGCAGCCCGGAGGCAGGGGGCGAGGAGACCCAGTACTTC

v_gene: TRBV2
abundance: -
j_gene: TRBJ1-3
d_gene: -
CDR3aa: CASTSLRDSGNTIYF
CDR3nt: TGTGCCAGCACCTCGCTTAGGGACTCTGGAAACACCATATATTTT

v_gene: TRBV6-1
abundance: -
j_gene: TRBJ2-5
d_gene: -
CDR3aa: CASRLWGVQETQYF
CDR3nt: TGTGCCAGCAGGCTATGGGGGGTTCAAGAGACCCAGTACTTC

v_gene: TRBV6-1
abundance: -
j_gene: TRBJ2-2
d_gene: -
CDR3aa: CASSHSGELFF
CDR3nt: TGTGCCAGCAGTCACAGCGGGGAGCTGTTTTTT

v_gene: TRBV5-6
abundance: -
j_gene: TRBJ2-2
d_gene: -
CDR3aa: CASLANENTGELFF
CDR3nt: TGTGCCAGCCTAGCAAATGAGAACACCGGGGAGCTGTTTTTT

v_gene: TRBV2
abundance: -
j_gene: TRBJ1-1
d_gene: -
CDR3aa: CASTSSGALGEAFF
CDR3nt: TGTGCCAGCACCTCGTCGGGCGCGCTTGGTGAAGCTTTCTTT

v_gene: TRBV6-5
abundance: -
j_gene: TRBJ2-1
d_gene: -
CDR3aa: CASSPRNHNEQFF
CDR3nt: TGTGCCAGCAGCCCCCGGAACCACAATGAGCAGTTCTTC

v_gene: TRBV28
abundance: -
j_gene: TRBJ1-5
d_gene: TRBD1
CDR3aa: CASSELGQGSRGNQPQHF
CDR3nt: TGTGCCAGCAGTGAACTAGGACAGGGGTCGCGTGGCAATCAGCCCCAGCATTTT

v_gene: TRBV12-5
abundance: -
j_gene: TRBJ2-1
d_gene: -
CDR3aa: CASGFGGEYNEQFF
CDR3nt: TGTGCTAGTGGTTTCGGTGGGGAATACAATGAGCAGTTCTTC

v_gene: TRBV13
abundance: -
j_gene: TRBJ2-7
d_gene: TRBD1
CDR3aa: CASSTMDRGLNEQYF
CDR3nt: TGTGCCAGCAGCACAATGGACAGGGGGCTGAACGAGCAGTACTTC

v_gene: TRBV18
abundance: -
j_gene: TRBJ2-3
d_gene: -
CDR3aa: CASSPWVGGTDTQYF
CDR3nt: TGTGCCAGCTCACCATGGGTTGGTGGCACAGATACGCAGTATTTT

v_gene: TRBV11-2
abundance: once
j_gene: TRBJ2-3
d_gene: TRBD2
CDR3aa: CASSLGTRGDTDTQYF
CDR3nt: TGTGCCAGCAGCTTAGGGACTAGGGGAGACACAGATACGCAGTATTTT

v_gene: TRBV6-1
abundance: once
j_gene: TRBJ2-7
d_gene: -
CDR3aa: CASSEWAEYEQYF
CDR3nt: TGTGCCAGCAGTGAATGGGCTGAGTACGAGCAGTACTTC

v_gene: TRBV6-1
abundance: -
j_gene: TRBJ1-1
d_gene: -
CDR3aa: CASGQSMNTEAFF
CDR3nt: TGTGCCAGCGGACAGTCCATGAACACTGAAGCTTTCTTT

v_gene: TRBV28
abundance: -
j_gene: TRBJ2-7
d_gene: -
CDR3aa: CASSLEGYEQYF
CDR3nt: TGTGCCAGCAGTTTGGAGGGCTACGAGCAGTACTTC